Listed here are 10 T cell receptor beta chains from one sample, sequenced in a study of low-dose radiotherapy and immunotherapy resistance in tumors. TRAV- and TRBV-specific primers were used for first-strand cDNA, which covered alpha and beta chains. The TCRs were subjected to amplification over approximately 20 PCR cycles employing a constant-region primer in conjunction with a V-primer adapter. TCRdb itself ran the reads through MiXCR, one entry per CDR3 protein. Here the sample spans about 9,800 distinct CDR3 sequences, roughly four fifths being singletons. The receptors were sampled from a human donor with advanced metastatic prostate, ovarian, gallbladder or colorectal cancer (not recorded which). This table probably holds off-target reads from a library built for another chain.

V and J are TRBV6-4 and TRBJ2-1; the D is unclear. Between the trimmed V and J ends, which lost 1 base and 6 bases, there was a span of 10 bases. This CDR3 is 14 amino acids long. The germline gives CDR1 MRHNA, CDR2 SNTAGT. CDR3 sequence reads: CASSDWGESNEQFF. The CDR3 DNA sequence: TGTGCCAGCAGTGACTGGGGTGAGAGCAATGAGCAGTTCTTC.

The chain has TRBV12-3 or TRBV12-4 and TRBJ2-2; either TRBD1 or TRBD2 may fit D (5 bases each). CDR3 length equals 14 residues. V shed 2 bases and J shed 5 bases, with 9 bases lying between them. Written as DNA, the CDR3 is TGTGCCAGCAGTTTAAATGGGGGAACCGGGGAGCTGTTTTTT. Its translation: CASSLNGGTGELFF.

The chain links TRBV5-5 to TRBJ2-2, with 7 positions matching TRBD1. The germline gives CDR1 SGHKS, CDR2 YYEKEE (reference sequence). CDR3 length: 15 residues. Trimming took 3 bases from V and 3 from J; bases not matched to a gene: 5. CDR3 sequence reads: CASSSSQGDTGELFF. In DNA form, the CDR3 reads TGTGCCAGCAGCTCGTCGCAGGGGGACACCGGGGAGCTGTTTTTT. The variable domain in full, completed from reference TRBV5-5 and TRBJ2-2, reads DAGVTQSPTHLIKTRGQQVTLRCSPISGHKSVSWYQQVLGQGPQFIFQYYEKEERGRGNFPDRFSARQFPNYSSELNVNALLLGDSALYLCASSSSQGDTGELFFGEGSRLTVL.

The CDR3 nucleotides are TGTGCCAGCAATCAAATCATGGGCACAGATACGCAGTATTTT. It codes for CASNQIMGTDTQYF. The rearrangement joins TRBV28 to TRBJ2-3; D not certain. In germline, CDR1 is MDHEN, CDR2 SYDVKM. The CDR3 is made up of 14 amino acids. Trimming left V 7 bases short and J 1 base short, with 12 bases between.

This rearrangement joins TRBV7-8 to TRBJ1-1; D might be TRBD1 (6 bases). Deletions cut 5 bases from V and 6 bases from J, with 19 bases between. Germline V gene sequence: CDR1 SGHVS, CDR2 FQNEAQ. There are 15 residues in the CDR3. CDR3 sequence: CASSVQHRDRPEAFF. Written as DNA, the CDR3 is TGTGCCAGCAGCGTCCAACACAGGGACCGCCCTGAAGCTTTCTTT. The variable domain in full, with the rest retrieved from reference TRBV7-8 and TRBJ1-1, is GAGVSQSPRYKVAKRGQDVALRCDPISGHVSLFWYQQALGQGPEFLTYFQNEAQLDKSGLPSDRFFAERPEGSVSTLKIQRTQQEDSAVYLCASSVQHRDRPEAFFGQGTRLTVV.

This rearrangement joins TRBV28 to TRBJ1-2, with 9 bases fitting TRBD1. This CDR3 is built from 15 residues. The germline V gene encodes CDR1 MDHEN and CDR2 SYDVKM. Unmatched junction bases numbered 13, after V lost 6 bases and J lost 8 bases. CDR3 in amino acids: CASSVGGQGREGYTF. Here the CDR3 DNA reads TGTGCCAGCAGCGTCGGTGGACAGGGGCGGGAAGGCTACACCTTC.

The chain has TRBV9 and TRBJ2-6; TRBD2 is a possible D gene (5 bases). With 6 bases removed from V and 1 base from J, the gap between germline ends came to 8 bases. The CDR3 loop spans 14 amino acids. Germline-derived CDR1 and CDR2 are SGDLS and YYNGEE. CDR3 protein: CASNPGSGANVLTF. The CDR3 DNA sequence: TGTGCCAGCAACCCGGGGTCTGGGGCCAACGTCCTGACTTTC.

The chain has TRBV5-5 and TRBJ2-1; 8 nucleotides match TRBD1. Trimming took 5 bases from V and 6 from J; bases not matched to a gene: 10. CDR3 length equals 15 residues. Germline V gene sequence: CDR1 SGHKS, CDR2 YYEKEE (reference sequence). The CDR3: CASRRQGMAGNEQFF. The CDR3 region has the DNA TGTGCCAGCAGGAGACAGGGGATGGCGGGCAATGAGCAGTTCTTC.

The chain couples TRBV4-1 to TRBJ2-7, with 10 bases matching TRBD2. The CDR3 sequence is 16 residues long. Germline CDR1 is MGHRA and CDR2 is YSYEKL. V was pared by 0 bases and J by 3 bases, with 5 bases of the junction left unmatched. CDR3 nucleotide sequence: TGCGCCAGCAGCCAAGATCCTAGCGGGAGTGTCTACGAGCAGTACTTC. Translated, it gives CASSQDPSGSVYEQYF.

The chain joins TRBV18 to TRBJ1-1, with TRBD1 matching over 9 bases. There are 16 residues in the CDR3. J gave up 0 bases and V 5 bases, and 7 bases lay outside the gene matches. Germline lookup yields CDR1 KGHSH and CDR2 LQKENI. In nucleotides, the CDR3 is TGTGCCAGCTCAGCCCTGGGACAGGGAGTGAACACTGAAGCTTTCTTT. It yields the protein CASSALGQGVNTEAFF.